The T cell receptor beta chain under discussion was sequenced for a study of T-cell reconstitution after alpha-beta-depleted transplantation in children. Preparation of the TCRbeta library was carried out with unique molecular identifiers. MiXCR was run by TCRdb on the PCR reads, yielding one entry per CDR3 protein. Found here are 490,000 or so distinct CDR3 sequences, approximately 12% of them singletons; the top ten hold 4.5% to 6%. This clonotype came up many times. CDR3 length: 15 amino acids. Trimming took 2 bases from V and 6 from J; bases not matched to a gene: 9. The chain is built from TRBV12-3 or TRBV12-4 and TRBJ2-5; 7 bases fit TRBD1. The sequenced sample was PBMCs from the stem cell graft donor, obtained from the stem cell graft. The sequence came from a human donor who donated a stem cell graft to a child with combined immunodeficiency. Written as DNA, the CDR3 is TGTGCCAGCAGTTTACACAGGGGTCGAGAGAAGACCCAGTACTTC. Its translation: CASSLHRGREKTQYF.